This T cell receptor (beta chain) comes out of a study of cytomegalovirus exposure and HLA in healthy donors. General study points: According to reports, the classifier identified cytomegalovirus status with high specificity and sensitivity.

Germline V gene lookup returns CDR1 MNHEY and CDR2 SMNVEV (reference sequence). This CDR3 is 15 amino acids long. Unmatched junction bases numbered 12, after V lost 6 bases and J lost 9 bases. Regarding this clone: The target antigen is unknown.

Clones were sequenced by immunoSEQ multiplex PCR, and TCRdb holds only the in-frame ones, with some missing. The sample yields roughly 150,000 clones, approximately 91% seen once. The receptor was isolated from a man aged 18-30 years in good health and CMV-seronegative. The sequenced material came from PBMCs. The V call is TRBV27, the J call TRBJ2-1; 9 nucleotides agree with TRBD2. CDR3 sequence (DNA): TGTGCCAGCAGGGTAGCGGGGGTCCCTTATACTGAGCAGTTCTTC. Its translation: CASRVAGVPYTEQFF.